The present TCR beta chain was sequenced within a study of T cell changes during pregnancy in multiple sclerosis. The sample holds one count of this clone. The CDR3 has 14 amino acids. Trimming stripped 3 bases from V and 9 bases from J, with 15 bases between. Germline CDR1 is LNHNV and CDR2 is YYDKDF (reference sequence). Sequenced by immunoSEQ multiplex PCR; TCRdb stores in-frame clones only, minus some. The repertoire includes about 64,000 clones, about 96% of them detected once, and approximately 2.5% sits in the top ten. The source of this sequence is a female donor with multiple sclerosis, enrolled in a pregnancy study. The gene calls are TRBV15 and TRBJ1-5; D is ambiguous. The specimen was CD8+ T cells from peripheral blood mononuclear cells, collected after pregnancy. In DNA form, the CDR3 reads TGTGCCACCAGCAGTTCTATGGTGGGCCGGCCCCAGCATTTT. Protein sequence: CATSSSMVGRPQHF.